This TCR beta chain emerged from a study of Ad26.COV2.S vaccination and SARS-CoV-2 variants. General study points: It was vaccine recipients, not placebo recipients, who had the higher spike-specific TCR breadth. Recipients of either vaccine or placebo displayed similar breadth of non-spike TCRs. TCR breadth and depth analyses may have underestimated total T cell responses.

The CDR3 extends over 19 amino acids. Losses at the gene ends were 3 bases for V and 0 bases for J; bases not matched to a gene: 5. Germline V gene data show CDR1 as SGHRS and CDR2 as YFSETQ. Treatment: over 15 received Ad26.COV2.S at low or high dose, single or two shots; roughly five received placebo; per-sample allocation not given. The samples were gathered on day 63 after the first injection of vaccine or placebo. The shot given was an Ad26 vector that makes Wuhan-strain SARS-CoV-2 spike. Here immunoSEQ multiplex PCR was the method, and the copy in TCRdb shows in-frame clones only, minus some. The sample has approximately 300,000 clones; around 81% are singletons. In the case of this clone: No antigen is known for it.

The receptor's source is a person aged 18-60 years who received the Ad26.COV2.S COVID-19 vaccine or a placebo. The specimen was peripheral blood, collected in a trial of Ad26.COV2.S vaccine versus placebo. The chain recombines TRBV5-1 with TRBJ2-6; 14 nucleotides align to TRBD2. CDR3 coding DNA: TGCGCCAGCAGCTCGGGACTAGCGGGGGCTCTCTCTGGGGCCAACGTCCTGACTTTC. It is translated as CASSSGLAGALSGANVLTF. Looking up the rest from reference TRBV5-1 and TRBJ2-6 gives the full variable domain: KAGVTQTPRYLIKTRGQQVTLSCSPISGHRSVSWYQQTPGQGLQFLFEYFSETQRNKGNFPGRFSGRQFSNSRSEMNVSTLELGDSALYLCASSSGLAGALSGANVLTFGAGSRLTVL.